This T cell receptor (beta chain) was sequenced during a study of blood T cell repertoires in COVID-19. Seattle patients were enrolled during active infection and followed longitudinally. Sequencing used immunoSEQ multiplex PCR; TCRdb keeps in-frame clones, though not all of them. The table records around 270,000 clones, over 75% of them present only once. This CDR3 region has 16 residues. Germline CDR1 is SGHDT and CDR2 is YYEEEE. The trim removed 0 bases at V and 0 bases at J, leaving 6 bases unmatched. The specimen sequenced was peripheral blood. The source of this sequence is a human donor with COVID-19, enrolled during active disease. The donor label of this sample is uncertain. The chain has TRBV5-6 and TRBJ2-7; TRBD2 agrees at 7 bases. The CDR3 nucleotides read TGTGCCAGCAGCTTGGGGAGCGGGATGACCTCCTACGAGCAGTACTTC. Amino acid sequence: CASSLGSGMTSYEQYF.